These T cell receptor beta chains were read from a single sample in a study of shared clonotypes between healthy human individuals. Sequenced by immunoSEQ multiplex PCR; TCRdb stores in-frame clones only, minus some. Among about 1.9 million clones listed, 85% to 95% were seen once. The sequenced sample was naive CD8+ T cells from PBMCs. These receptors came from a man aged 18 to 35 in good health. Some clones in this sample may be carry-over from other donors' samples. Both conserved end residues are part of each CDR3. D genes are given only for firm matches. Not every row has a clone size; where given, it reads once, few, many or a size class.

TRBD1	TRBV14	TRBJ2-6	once	CASSSRKGQARSSGANVLTF	TGTGCCAGCAGCTCCCGAAAGGGACAGGCTCGGTCCTCTGGGGCCAACGTCCTGACTTTC
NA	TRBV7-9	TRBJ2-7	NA	CASSSRRTSYEQYF	TGTGCCAGCAGCTCCCGTCGGACCTCCTACGAGCAGTACTTC
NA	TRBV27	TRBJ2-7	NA	CASSLQGRYYEQYF	TGTGCCAGCAGTTTACAGGGAAGATACTACGAGCAGTACTTC
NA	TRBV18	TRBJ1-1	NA	CASSPSGNAEAFF	TGTGCCAGCTCACCATCCGGAAATGCTGAAGCTTTCTTT
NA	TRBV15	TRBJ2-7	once	CATSRVARSDEQYF	TGTGCCACCAGCAGAGTAGCCAGGTCTGACGAGCAGTACTTC
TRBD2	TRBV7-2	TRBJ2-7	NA	CASVQTSGAAYEQYF	TGTGCCAGCGTCCAAACGAGCGGGGCCGCCTACGAGCAGTACTTC
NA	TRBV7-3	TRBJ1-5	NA	CASSLTGGSNQPQHF	TGTGCCAGCAGCTTAACGGGGGGGAGCAATCAGCCCCAGCATTTT
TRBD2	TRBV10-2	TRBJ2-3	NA	CASDQLGGRGTDTQYF	TGCGCCAGCGATCAATTAGGCGGGAGAGGTACAGATACGCAGTATTTT
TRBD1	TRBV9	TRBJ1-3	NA	CASSPTGYDRARSWGNTIYF	TGTGCCAGCAGTCCTACGGGGTATGACAGGGCACGGTCTTGGGGAAACACCATATATTTT
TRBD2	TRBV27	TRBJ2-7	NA	CASSLGDYRKTANEQYF	TGTGCCAGCAGTTTGGGGGACTATCGGAAGACGGCCAACGAGCAGTACTTC
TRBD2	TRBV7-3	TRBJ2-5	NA	CASSRTSGRRETQYF	TGTGCCAGCAGCCGGACTAGCGGGCGACGGGAGACCCAGTACTTC
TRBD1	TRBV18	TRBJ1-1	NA	CASSPPGGPPTEAFF	TGTGCCAGCTCACCTCCAGGGGGGCCCCCCACTGAAGCTTTCTTT
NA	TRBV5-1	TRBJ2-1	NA	CASMEGHNEQFF	TGCGCCAGCATGGAGGGCCACAATGAGCAGTTCTTC
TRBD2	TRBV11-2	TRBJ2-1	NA	CASSFSAGAGNEQFF	TGTGCCAGCAGCTTCTCTGCGGGAGCAGGCAATGAGCAGTTCTTC